Presented here are 18 T cell receptor beta chains from one specimen sequenced in a study of OX40 agonist ivuxolimab in advanced cancers. The assay was immunoSEQ multiplex PCR, and TCRdb's table has in-frame clones only and misses some. The sample comprises 60,000 to 70,000 clones, roughly 85% of which are singletons, and approximately 1.4% rests with the top ten. The sample consisted of CD4+ or CD8+ T cells sorted from blood, taken in a trial of the OX40 agonist ivuxolimab. The receptor source for this set is an adult with an advanced solid tumor such as melanoma, head and neck, liver or kidney cancer.

The CDR3 DNA reads TGCAGCGTAAACAGGGGGCGCACAGATACGCAGTATTTT. Translated: CSVNRGRTDTQYF. V is TRBV29-1 and J is TRBJ2-3; the match to TRBD1 covers 9 bases. The CDR3 totals 13 residues. The J segment lost 1 base and the V segment lost 6 bases, leaving 2 bases of the junction unmatched. Germline assignment: CDR1 SQVTM and CDR2 ANQGSEA.

The chain joins TRBV21-1 to TRBJ2-1; the table's D call TRBD1 went unverified against the DNA. TRBV21-1 is a pseudogene locus. This CDR3 region has 15 residues. The CDR3 coding sequence is TGTGCCAGCAGCCCGTCTTACGGGACAGGGTCTGAGCAGTTCTTC. This gives the protein CASSPSYGTGSEQFF.

The genes are TRBV5-1 and TRBJ1-4; D may be TRBD1 (6 bases). The germline V gene has CDR1 SGHRS and CDR2 YFSETQ. V shed 2 bases and J shed 5 bases, with 10 bases lying between them. The CDR3 length is 14 residues. CDR3 DNA sequence: TGCGCCAGCAGCTTACAGGGAGTGAATGAAAAACTGTTTTTT. It specifies CASSLQGVNEKLFF. Based on the CDR3 plus reference TRBV5-1 and TRBJ1-4, the full variable domain is KAGVTQTPRYLIKTRGQQVTLSCSPISGHRSVSWYQQTPGQGLQFLFEYFSETQRNKGNFPGRFSGRQFSNSRSEMNVSTLELGDSALYLCASSLQGVNEKLFFGSGTQLSVL.

The rearrangement uses TRBV6-5 and TRBJ1-2; weak D call: TRBD1 (6 bases). Trimming took 5 bases from V and 10 from J, leaving 11 bases between them. Germline V gene sequence: CDR1 MNHEY, CDR2 SVGAGI. CDR3 length equals 11 residues. CDR3 bases: TGTGCCAGCAGTCCAGGACAGATCTACACCTTC. It translates to CASSPGQIYTF.

The CDR3 protein is CASSLLPDSGSGEQYF. The CDR3 DNA reads as TGTGCCAGCAGTCTACTTCCAGATAGCGGGAGTGGTGAGCAGTACTTC. The chain links TRBV7-8 to TRBJ2-7; 9 nucleotides match TRBD2. J lost 7 bases, V lost 6 bases, and 16 bases had no gene match. The CDR3 totals 16 residues. Germline loops: CDR1 SGHVS, CDR2 FQNEAQ.

This clone was seen only a few times. V is TRBV18 and J is TRBJ1-5, with D perhaps TRBD1 (5 bases). In germline, CDR1 is KGHSH, CDR2 LQKENI. Trimming stripped 1 base from V and 6 bases from J, with 10 bases between. This CDR3 contains 14 residues. The CDR3 DNA is TGTGCCAGCTCACCACAGGGGTGGTCTCAGCCCCAGCATTTT. This gives the protein CASSPQGWSQPQHF.

V gene TRBV4-3 combines with J gene TRBJ2-3; D is possibly TRBD2 (6 bases). V lost 6 bases and J lost 1, with 17 bases in between. This CDR3 has 16 residues. CDR1 and CDR2 (germline): LGHNA, YSLEER. The CDR3 DNA sequence: TGCGCCAGCAGTAGAGCCGGGACTCTGGGCACAGATACGCAGTATTTT. Translated, it gives CASSRAGTLGTDTQYF.

V usage is TRBV5-1 and J usage is TRBJ2-7; 12 bases are shared with TRBD2. Germline loops: CDR1 SGHRS, CDR2 YFSETQ. The trim removed 0 bases at V and 2 bases at J, leaving 6 bases unmatched. The CDR3 has 17 residues. This chain's CDR3 is CASSLAPASGRAYEQYF. The CDR3 coding sequence is TGCGCCAGCAGCTTGGCCCCCGCTAGCGGGAGGGCCTACGAGCAGTACTTC.

The chain recombines TRBV18 with TRBJ2-7; TRBD2 is a possible D gene (5 bases). This CDR3 region has 13 residues. The germline CDR1 and CDR2 sequences are KGHSH and LQKENI. V dropped 2 bases and J dropped 2 bases, with 7 bases sitting between them. CDR3 region: CASSPGRAYEQYF. CDR3 DNA sequence: TGTGCCAGCTCACCAGGGAGAGCCTACGAGCAGTACTTC.

The chain links TRBV5-4 to TRBJ2-7, with TRBD2 identical over 8 bases. V gave up 4 bases and J gave up 3 bases; unmatched junction bases: 3. This CDR3 is built from 13 residues. The germline V gene encodes CDR1 SGHNT and CDR2 YYREEE (reference sequence). As DNA, the CDR3 is TGTGCCAGCAGCCCGGGGGGGAACTACGAGCAGTACTTC. Translated: CASSPGGNYEQYF.

This clone is medium-sized within its sample. The chain joins TRBV6-6 to TRBJ2-2; D gene ambiguous. This CDR3 contains 16 residues. Germline assignment: CDR1 MNHNY and CDR2 SVGAGI (reference sequence). V was trimmed by 0 bases and J by 6 bases, leaving 14 bases between them. The CDR3 spells CASSYSRQVGAGELFF. In DNA, the CDR3 is TGTGCCAGCAGTTACTCACGGCAGGTGGGCGCCGGGGAGCTGTTTTTT.

The V gene is TRBV6-1, the J gene TRBJ2-5; D not certain. Germline CDR1 and CDR2: MNHNS and SASEGT. Trimming cost V 6 bases and J 5 bases, with 10 bases left between them. CDR3 length equals 12 residues. CDR3 in DNA: TGTGCCAGCAGCCTCCGTTCCGAGACCCAGTACTTC. Encoded protein: CASSLRSETQYF.

This rearrangement joins TRBV6-5 to TRBJ2-1, with D possibly being TRBD2 (7 bases). This CDR3 contains 14 residues. With 7 bases removed from V and 7 bases from J, the gap between germline ends came to 17 bases. Germline CDR1 reads MNHEY; CDR2 reads SVGAGI. CDR3 region: CASKGGAGKNEQFF. The DNA of the CDR3 is TGTGCCAGCAAGGGGGGGGCAGGCAAGAATGAGCAGTTCTTC.

This chain joins TRBV18 and TRBJ2-3, with D perhaps matching TRBD1 (5 bases). Germline V gives CDR1 KGHSH, CDR2 LQKENI. The CDR3 has 16 amino acids. Trimming cost V 3 bases and J 7 bases, with 20 bases left between them. In nucleotides, the CDR3 is TGTGCCAGCTCACCTTCGGCACAGGCGGCCGTTTATACGCAGTATTTT. It specifies CASSPSAQAAVYTQYF.

The sample holds one count of this clone. The V gene is TRBV11-3, the J gene TRBJ2-3, with a tentative D call TRBD2 (5 bases). CDR3 length: 13 amino acids. Germline V gene data show CDR1 as SGHNT and CDR2 as YENEEA. V shed 3 bases and J shed 2 bases, with 6 bases lying between them. CDR3 residues: CASSLDSTDTQYF. Here the CDR3 DNA reads TGTGCCAGCAGCTTGGACTCCACAGATACGCAGTATTTT.

The chain links TRBV7-3 to TRBJ2-1, with TRBD2 identical over 8 bases. This CDR3 spans 14 amino acids. J was trimmed by 7 bases and V by 3 bases; bases with no gene match: 5. Germline V gene lookup returns CDR1 SGHTA and CDR2 FQGTGA. The chain's CDR3 is CASSFSASGNEQFF. The CDR3 nucleotides read TGTGCCAGCAGCTTTTCCGCTAGCGGGAATGAGCAGTTCTTC.

This clone was seen once. The chain has TRBV21-1 and TRBJ2-7; TRBD1 reflects the table's D call only, with no check against the DNA. TRBV21-1 is assigned pseudogene status. This CDR3 comprises 15 residues. As DNA, the CDR3 is TGTGCCAGCAGCCGGGGACAGGGGAGCTCCTACGAGCAGTACTTC. This encodes CASSRGQGSSYEQYF.

This rearrangement joins TRBV11-3 to TRBJ2-1; TRBD1 agrees at 11 bases. The CDR3 spans 15 residues. CDR1 SGHNT and CDR2 YENEEA come from the germline V gene. The V and J ends lost 5 bases and 2 bases, in that order; junction bases with no gene match: 2. For the CDR3, the DNA is TGTGCCAGCAGCGCGGGACAGGGGGCCTACAATGAGCAGTTCTTC. It yields the protein CASSAGQGAYNEQFF.